The rows below give T cell receptor beta chains drawn from one sample of a study of vaccination effects on CD4 cells after COVID-19. The table came from immunoSEQ multiplex PCR; TCRdb's copy has only in-frame clones and leaves some out. The sample gives roughly 34,000 clones, roughly four fifths of which show up once; over 1.2% is in the top ten. These receptors' targets are unknown. The sequences come from CD4+ T cells from PBMCs cultured with HCoV-NL63 spike peptides, collected after COVID-19 vaccination. The receptors derive from a human donor who received a COVID-19 vaccine. Some clones in this sample may be carry-over from other donors' samples. The CDR3 runs from the conserved cysteine through the conserved F or W. A D gene is named only where the DNA matches it firmly. Rows give clone size only sometimes, using once, few, many, or a class for an expanded clone.

v_gene	d_gene	abundance	j_gene	CDR3nt	CDR3aa
TRBV11-3	-	-	TRBJ1-6	TGTGCCAGCAGCTTAGCTCCGAATTCACCCCTCCACTTT	CASSLAPNSPLHF
TRBV7-8	-	-	TRBJ2-6	TGTGCCAGCAGCCTCAGGGTCGCTGGGGCCAACGTCCTGACTTTC	CASSLRVAGANVLTF
TRBV20-1	-	-	TRBJ1-1	TGCAGTGCTAGTGGGGCCTTGGTCACTGAAGCTTTCTTT	CSASGALVTEAFF
TRBV19	TRBD1	-	TRBJ1-3	TGTGCCAGTAGTATGTTCTCCGGGACAGCTTCTCCTTCCTCTGGAAACACCATATATTTT	CASSMFSGTASPSSGNTIYF
TRBV12-3/TRBV12-4	TRBD1	-	TRBJ2-5	TGTGCCAGCAGGGGACAGGGGGTAAAGACCCAGTACTTC	CASRGQGVKTQYF
TRBV7-2	-	-	TRBJ2-5	TGTGCCAGCAGCTTATTTAGCTCAGGCGAGACCCAGTACTTC	CASSLFSSGETQYF
TRBV11-2	TRBD1	-	TRBJ2-5	TGTGCCAGCAGCTTAGTCTCCGGGACAGCCTCGTCGGAGACCCAGTACTTC	CASSLVSGTASSETQYF
TRBV19	-	-	TRBJ1-6	TGTGCCAGTAGTGTCCAGGGTGCTAATTCACCCCTCCACTTT	CASSVQGANSPLHF
TRBV5-6	-	-	TRBJ1-2	TGTGCCAGCACCCTCTTAGGGGGTGACTATGGCTACACCTTC	CASTLLGGDYGYTF
TRBV6-2/TRBV6-3	-	-	TRBJ1-2	TGTGCCAGCAGTTGGGGGACAAAGAAGTACTTCGACTATGGCTACACCTTC	CASSWGTKKYFDYGYTF
TRBV7-6	TRBD1	-	TRBJ1-3	TGTGCCAGCAGTCGCGGAGCAGGGGGCCCTGGAAACACCATATATTTT	CASSRGAGGPGNTIYF
TRBV10-1	TRBD2	-	TRBJ2-2	TGCGCCAGCAGGGATAGCGGGATCACCGGGGAGCTGTTTTTT	CASRDSGITGELFF
TRBV5-1	-	once	TRBJ1-2	TGCGCCAGCAGCTTGGCCGGTTCCGTGGGGGGCTACACCTTC	CASSLAGSVGGYTF
TRBV28	-	-	TRBJ1-5	TGTGCCAGCAAACAGGGTGGTAATCAGCCCCAGCATTTT	CASKQGGNQPQHF
TRBV12-3/TRBV12-4	-	-	TRBJ1-1	TGTGCCAGCAGTTATACCGTGAACACTGAAGCTTTCTTT	CASSYTVNTEAFF
TRBV12-5	-	-	TRBJ1-1	TGTGCTAGTGGTGGGGGACAGAACACTGAAGCTTTCTTT	CASGGGQNTEAFF
TRBV29-1	TRBD1	-	TRBJ2-5	TGCAGCGTTGAAAGGGGGACAGGGGGGACCCAGTACTTC	CSVERGTGGTQYF
TRBV12-5	TRBD1	-	TRBJ2-3	TGTGCTAGTGGTCCGGACAGGGCTTCAGATACGCAGTATTTT	CASGPDRASDTQYF
TRBV5-1	-	-	TRBJ2-1	TGCGCCAGCAGCTTGGAATTGGGACTCAGGCAGGCTGAGCAGTTCTTC	CASSLELGLRQAEQFF
TRBV18	-	-	TRBJ1-3	TGTGCCAGCTCAGCTAGCTCTGGAAACACCATATATTTT	CASSASSGNTIYF
TRBV6-5	TRBD2	few	TRBJ2-1	TGTGCCAGCACCCACAGGGCTAGCGGGGGTAATGAGCAGTTCTTC	CASTHRASGGNEQFF
TRBV6-2/TRBV6-3	-	few	TRBJ2-3	TGTGCCAGCAGCGGGGGAGACACAGATACGCAGTATTTT	CASSGGDTDTQYF
TRBV7-2	-	-	TRBJ1-1	TGTGCCAGCAGCCACTTCACTGAAGCTTTCTTT	CASSHFTEAFF
TRBV3-1/TRBV3-2	-	once	TRBJ1-2	TGTGCCAGCAGCCAAGTTTCGGGGCAGCGCTCTAACTATGGCTACACCTTC	CASSQVSGQRSNYGYTF
TRBV19	TRBD1	-	TRBJ1-2	TGTGCCAGTAGCCCACGACAGGGAAGAAGACTGGGCGGCTACACCTTC	CASSPRQGRRLGGYTF
TRBV5-1	-	-	TRBJ2-5	TGCGCCAGCAGCCCCCGATCGGAGACCCAGTACTTC	CASSPRSETQYF
TRBV5-1	TRBD1	-	TRBJ2-5	TGCGCCAGCAGGCTGGACGGGACAGGGGGAGGAGAGACCCAGTACTTC	CASRLDGTGGGETQYF
TRBV27	-	-	TRBJ1-5	TGTGCCAGCAGTTCAGGACTAATCAATCAGCCCCAGCATTTT	CASSSGLINQPQHF
TRBV5-1	TRBD1	-	TRBJ2-3	TGCGCCAGCAGCTTAGACAGGGCCCCAGATACGCAGTATTTT	CASSLDRAPDTQYF
TRBV4-1	-	-	TRBJ1-5	TGCGCCAGCAGCCAGTCGACAGCGGAAAAACCCCAGCATTTT	CASSQSTAEKPQHF
TRBV9	-	-	TRBJ1-1	TGTGCCAGCAGCGGACAGGACTACACTGAAGCTTTCTTT	CASSGQDYTEAFF
TRBV5-8	-	-	TRBJ1-4	TGTGCCAGCAGCCCCCAATTGACAGCAACTAATGAAAAACTGTTTTTT	CASSPQLTATNEKLFF
TRBV3-1/TRBV3-2	TRBD2	-	TRBJ2-1	TGTGCCAGCAGCAAGCGGGGGGGCCCCAATGAGCAGTTCTTC	CASSKRGGPNEQFF
TRBV7-8	-	-	TRBJ2-1	TGTGCCAGCAGCCCCGAAAGGGGGTCCAATGAGCAGTTCTTC	CASSPERGSNEQFF
TRBV28	-	once	TRBJ2-6	TGTGCCAGCAGCGCCGGTGGCAACTCTGGGGCCAACGTCCTGACTTTC	CASSAGGNSGANVLTF
TRBV27	TRBD1	few	TRBJ1-6	TGTGCCAGCAGTTTTAGGGGAGACCGGGACAGGGCCTACTCCTATAATTCACCCCTCCACTTT	CASSFRGDRDRAYSYNSPLHF
TRBV29-1	TRBD1	-	TRBJ2-1	TGCAGCGCTGAGGGACAGGGGGCGAATGAGCAGTTCTTC	CSAEGQGANEQFF
TRBV7-2	-	-	TRBJ1-1	TGTGCCAGCAGCTCCCCCAGGGTGAACACTGAAGCTTTCTTT	CASSSPRVNTEAFF
TRBV7-2	-	once	TRBJ1-2	TGTGCCAGCAGCGACCGCGGTGCCCCAGGGACTAACTATGGCTACACCTTC	CASSDRGAPGTNYGYTF
TRBV18	TRBD1	-	TRBJ2-4	TGTGCCAGCTCACCGGGACAGGGTTTAAACATTCAGTACTTC	CASSPGQGLNIQYF
TRBV30	-	-	TRBJ1-6	TGTGCCTGGAGTGATGCCAGAAATTCACCCCTCCACTTT	CAWSDARNSPLHF
TRBV18	TRBD1	once	TRBJ2-2	TGTGCCAGCTCACCACCCGTGGGACAGGGAGGCAACACCGGGGAGCTGTTTTTT	CASSPPVGQGGNTGELFF
TRBV24-1	TRBD2	-	TRBJ2-1	TGTGCCACCAGTGAGCTAGCGGGGGAGTTCAATGAGCAGTTCTTC	CATSELAGEFNEQFF
TRBV30	-	-	TRBJ2-6	TGTGCCGTCCATTCTGCCGGGGCCAACGTCCTGACTTTC	CAVHSAGANVLTF
TRBV28	TRBD1	-	TRBJ1-5	TGTGCCAGCCGCGACAGGGTAAAGTCTGGTCAGCCCCAGCATTTT	CASRDRVKSGQPQHF
TRBV5-1	-	-	TRBJ2-4	TGCGCCAGCAGCCATGAAACTCAGTATCGCAAAAACATTCAGTACTTC	CASSHETQYRKNIQYF
TRBV24-1	-	-	TRBJ1-5	TGTGCCACCAGCCCCACGGGGGCAGGTCAGCCCCAGCATTTT	CATSPTGAGQPQHF
TRBV6-5	TRBD1	-	TRBJ2-2	TGTGCCAGCAGTTCGCCAGGGGGCCCGAACACCGGGGAGCTGTTTTTT	CASSSPGGPNTGELFF
TRBV5-1	-	-	TRBJ2-5	TGCGCCAGCAGCTTGGTCGGAGGGGACCAAGAGACCCAGTACTTC	CASSLVGGDQETQYF
TRBV25-1	-	-	TRBJ1-1	TGTGCCAGCAGTGATCCGGGACGCGGGAACACTGAAGCTTTCTTT	CASSDPGRGNTEAFF
TRBV24-1	-	-	TRBJ2-5	TGTGCCACCAGTGATCCGACAGGGAGGGAGACCCAGTACTTC	CATSDPTGRETQYF
TRBV7-2	-	-	TRBJ2-3	TGTGCCAGCAGCCCTAACTACCAGACCACAGATACGCAGTATTTT	CASSPNYQTTDTQYF
TRBV19	-	-	TRBJ1-2	TGTGCCAGTAGTTCCAGGGTCGGCTACACCTTC	CASSSRVGYTF
TRBV6-6	TRBD1	-	TRBJ1-5	TGTGCCAGCAGTTACCGTACAGGGGGATCTGCACAGCCCCAGCATTTT	CASSYRTGGSAQPQHF